These T cell receptor beta chains were read from a single sample in a study of blood T cell repertoires in COVID-19. Measured with immunoSEQ multiplex PCR; TCRdb has only the in-frame clones, and not every one. The data contain approximately 60,000 clones, approximately 80% of them seen just once; the ten biggest clones take up around 21%. Sequencing used peripheral blood. Receptor source: a woman older than 75 with active or convalescent COVID-19. Each CDR3 is given with its conserved first and last residue. The D gene is left open where the match is weak. A row's size may be missing; if present it is once, few, many or a size class.

v_gene: TRBV3-1/TRBV3-2; d_gene: TRBD1; abundance: NA; j_gene: TRBJ1-2; CDR3aa: CASTLTGKGYTF; CDR3nt: TGTGCCAGCACCTTGACAGGGAAAGGCTACACCTTC
v_gene: TRBV5-8; d_gene: TRBD1; abundance: NA; j_gene: TRBJ1-1; CDR3aa: CASSLNRGAVLWNTEAFF; CDR3nt: TGTGCCAGCAGCTTGAACAGGGGGGCGGTTCTTTGGAACACTGAAGCTTTCTTT
v_gene: TRBV24-1; d_gene: NA; abundance: NA; j_gene: TRBJ1-2; CDR3aa: CATDSNYGYTF; CDR3nt: TGTGCCACGGACAGCAACTATGGCTACACCTTC
v_gene: TRBV11-2; d_gene: NA; abundance: NA; j_gene: TRBJ1-6; CDR3aa: CASSLRNSPLHF; CDR3nt: TGTGCCAGCAGCCTCAGAAATTCACCCCTCCACTTT
v_gene: TRBV9; d_gene: TRBD2; abundance: NA; j_gene: TRBJ2-5; CDR3aa: CASSARLAGGLQETQYF; CDR3nt: TGTGCCAGCAGCGCCCGGCTAGCGGGGGGGCTGCAAGAGACCCAGTACTTC
v_gene: TRBV9; d_gene: NA; abundance: NA; j_gene: TRBJ1-1; CDR3aa: CASSGGGSTEAFF; CDR3nt: TGTGCCAGCAGCGGCGGGGGGAGCACTGAAGCTTTCTTT
v_gene: TRBV25-1; d_gene: NA; abundance: NA; j_gene: TRBJ1-3; CDR3aa: CASNPGLSGNTIYF; CDR3nt: TGTGCCAGCAATCCAGGGCTCTCTGGAAACACCATATATTTT
v_gene: TRBV19; d_gene: NA; abundance: NA; j_gene: TRBJ1-2; CDR3aa: CASYEYGYTF; CDR3nt: TGTGCCAGCTACGAATATGGCTACACCTTC
v_gene: TRBV10-3; d_gene: TRBD1; abundance: NA; j_gene: TRBJ1-2; CDR3aa: CAISESGQGGNGYTF; CDR3nt: TGTGCCATCAGTGAGTCGGGACAGGGAGGGAATGGCTACACCTTC
v_gene: TRBV3-1/TRBV3-2; d_gene: NA; abundance: few; j_gene: TRBJ1-2; CDR3aa: CASSVGVQHYGYTF; CDR3nt: TGTGCCAGCAGCGTAGGGGTACAGCACTATGGCTACACCTTC
v_gene: TRBV30; d_gene: NA; abundance: NA; j_gene: TRBJ1-2; CDR3aa: CAWSVGDGYTF; CDR3nt: TGTGCCTGGAGTGTAGGGGATGGCTACACCTTC
v_gene: TRBV5-5; d_gene: TRBD1; abundance: NA; j_gene: TRBJ1-4; CDR3aa: CASSLDRTGYEKLFF; CDR3nt: TGTGCCAGCAGTTTGGACAGGACAGGATATGAAAAACTGTTTTTT
v_gene: TRBV7-9; d_gene: NA; abundance: NA; j_gene: TRBJ1-1; CDR3aa: CASSLGRAEAFF; CDR3nt: TGTGCCAGCAGCTTAGGGCGGGCTGAAGCTTTCTTT
v_gene: TRBV5-4; d_gene: NA; abundance: NA; j_gene: TRBJ1-1; CDR3aa: CASSSGAGGNTEAFF; CDR3nt: TGTGCCAGCAGCTCCGGGGCGGGGGGGAACACTGAAGCTTTCTTT
v_gene: TRBV9; d_gene: NA; abundance: NA; j_gene: TRBJ1-2; CDR3aa: CASSVALAGAYGGYTF; CDR3nt: TGTGCCAGCAGCGTAGCTTTGGCAGGGGCGTACGGTGGCTACACCTTC
v_gene: TRBV5-1; d_gene: NA; abundance: few; j_gene: TRBJ1-2; CDR3aa: CASSLAPGARGYTF; CDR3nt: TGCGCCAGCAGCTTGGCCCCAGGGGCGCGTGGCTACACCTTC
v_gene: TRBV3-1/TRBV3-2; d_gene: NA; abundance: NA; j_gene: TRBJ1-6; CDR3aa: CASSHGSAGHNSPLHF; CDR3nt: TGTGCCAGCAGCCATGGAAGCGCGGGCCATAATTCACCCCTCCACTTT
v_gene: TRBV19; d_gene: TRBD2; abundance: many; j_gene: TRBJ2-5; CDR3aa: CASSKTSGGFETQYF; CDR3nt: TGTGCCAGTAGTAAGACTAGCGGGGGGTTTGAGACCCAGTACTTC
v_gene: TRBV29-1; d_gene: NA; abundance: NA; j_gene: TRBJ1-1; CDR3aa: CSAYSLQGTEAFF; CDR3nt: TGCAGCGCCTATTCCCTCCAGGGCACTGAAGCTTTCTTT
v_gene: TRBV6-2/TRBV6-3; d_gene: NA; abundance: NA; j_gene: TRBJ1-5; CDR3aa: CASSYSPGQATNQPQHF; CDR3nt: TGTGCCAGCAGTTACTCTCCCGGCCAGGCTACCAATCAGCCCCAGCATTTT
v_gene: TRBV18; d_gene: TRBD1; abundance: NA; j_gene: TRBJ1-3; CDR3aa: CASSPPGQGFGNTIYF; CDR3nt: TGTGCCAGCTCACCACCGGGACAGGGTTTTGGAAACACCATATATTTT
v_gene: TRBV5-8; d_gene: NA; abundance: NA; j_gene: TRBJ2-5; CDR3aa: CASSPTGTLRETQYF; CDR3nt: TGTGCCAGCAGCCCAACCGGGACTCTTAGAGAGACCCAGTACTTC
v_gene: TRBV27; d_gene: TRBD1; abundance: NA; j_gene: TRBJ1-1; CDR3aa: CASRDRGMATEAFF; CDR3nt: TGTGCCAGCAGGGACAGGGGGATGGCCACTGAAGCTTTCTTT
v_gene: TRBV7-3; d_gene: NA; abundance: NA; j_gene: TRBJ2-1; CDR3aa: CASSLGAVLYNEQFF; CDR3nt: TGTGCCAGCAGCTTAGGAGCGGTCCTATACAATGAGCAGTTCTTC
v_gene: TRBV14; d_gene: NA; abundance: NA; j_gene: TRBJ1-1; CDR3aa: CASSQDWGVVNTEAFF; CDR3nt: TGTGCCAGCAGCCAAGATTGGGGGGTAGTGAACACTGAAGCTTTCTTT
v_gene: TRBV7-9; d_gene: TRBD1; abundance: many; j_gene: TRBJ1-2; CDR3aa: CASSIDRGADGYTF; CDR3nt: TGTGCCAGCAGCATAGACAGGGGAGCAGATGGCTACACCTTC
v_gene: TRBV10-3; d_gene: TRBD1; abundance: NA; j_gene: TRBJ1-1; CDR3aa: CAISEPGQGGTEAFF; CDR3nt: TGTGCCATCAGTGAGCCCGGACAGGGGGGAACTGAAGCTTTCTTT
v_gene: TRBV6-5; d_gene: TRBD1; abundance: NA; j_gene: TRBJ2-3; CDR3aa: CASSGGQGPTDTQYF; CDR3nt: TGTGCCAGCAGCGGTGGACAGGGCCCCACAGATACGCAGTATTTT
v_gene: TRBV5-1; d_gene: NA; abundance: NA; j_gene: TRBJ2-3; CDR3aa: CASSPILRESDTQYF; CDR3nt: TGCGCCAGCAGCCCCATTCTGAGGGAGTCAGATACGCAGTATTTT
v_gene: TRBV21-1; d_gene: NA; abundance: NA; j_gene: TRBJ1-5; CDR3aa: CASSHVTGRRDQPQHF; CDR3nt: TGTGCCAGCAGCCATGTGACAGGGAGGAGGGATCAGCCCCAGCATTTT
v_gene: TRBV4-2; d_gene: NA; abundance: few; j_gene: TRBJ2-1; CDR3aa: CASSQNPELTYNEQFF; CDR3nt: TGTGCCAGCAGCCAAAACCCAGAATTAACCTACAATGAGCAGTTCTTC
v_gene: TRBV6-1; d_gene: NA; abundance: NA; j_gene: TRBJ1-2; CDR3aa: CASSDSQGHGYTF; CDR3nt: TGTGCCAGCAGTGATTCCCAGGGCCATGGCTACACCTTC
v_gene: TRBV5-1; d_gene: TRBD2; abundance: NA; j_gene: TRBJ2-1; CDR3aa: CASSWTSGGATYNEQFF; CDR3nt: TGCGCCAGCAGCTGGACTAGCGGGGGAGCAACCTACAATGAGCAGTTCTTC
v_gene: TRBV27; d_gene: NA; abundance: once; j_gene: TRBJ1-2; CDR3aa: CASRTLRHTYGYTF; CDR3nt: TGTGCCAGCAGGACACTGCGACATACCTATGGCTACACCTTC
v_gene: TRBV5-8; d_gene: TRBD1; abundance: NA; j_gene: TRBJ1-1; CDR3aa: CASSQPGQGAWDTEAFF; CDR3nt: TGTGCCAGCAGCCAGCCGGGACAGGGGGCTTGGGACACTGAAGCTTTCTTT
v_gene: TRBV5-1; d_gene: NA; abundance: NA; j_gene: TRBJ1-5; CDR3aa: CASSSGSTGQPQHF; CDR3nt: TGCGCCAGCAGCTCGGGGTCCACGGGGCAGCCCCAGCATTTT
v_gene: TRBV5-1; d_gene: TRBD1; abundance: NA; j_gene: TRBJ1-5; CDR3aa: CASSYRQGDQPQHF; CDR3nt: TGCGCCAGCAGCTACCGACAGGGAGATCAGCCCCAGCATTTT
v_gene: TRBV6-5; d_gene: TRBD1; abundance: NA; j_gene: TRBJ1-6; CDR3aa: CASSRTGNSPLHF; CDR3nt: TGTGCCAGCAGTCGGACAGGGAATTCACCCCTCCACTTT
v_gene: TRBV5-1; d_gene: NA; abundance: NA; j_gene: TRBJ1-1; CDR3aa: CASSYREPPGPEAFF; CDR3nt: TGCGCCAGCAGCTACAGGGAGCCCCCAGGCCCTGAAGCTTTCTTT
v_gene: TRBV19; d_gene: TRBD1; abundance: NA; j_gene: TRBJ1-6; CDR3aa: CASSNRDSYNSPLHF; CDR3nt: TGTGCCAGTAGCAACCGGGACAGTTATAATTCACCCCTCCACTTT
v_gene: TRBV28; d_gene: NA; abundance: NA; j_gene: TRBJ2-7; CDR3aa: CASRQRGSYEQYF; CDR3nt: TGTGCCAGCAGGCAGAGGGGGTCCTACGAGCAGTACTTC
v_gene: TRBV5-6; d_gene: TRBD2; abundance: once; j_gene: TRBJ2-5; CDR3aa: CASSLRLAGGPLQETQYF; CDR3nt: TGTGCCAGCAGCCTCCGACTAGCGGGGGGACCCCTACAAGAGACCCAGTACTTC
v_gene: TRBV4-1; d_gene: TRBD2; abundance: many; j_gene: TRBJ2-1; CDR3aa: CASSQVGGGSYNEQFF; CDR3nt: TGCGCCAGCAGCCAAGTAGGCGGGGGTTCCTACAATGAGCAGTTCTTC
v_gene: TRBV10-1; d_gene: TRBD2; abundance: NA; j_gene: TRBJ2-2; CDR3aa: CASSAILGGAGGELFF; CDR3nt: TGCGCCAGCAGTGCCATCCTCGGGGGGGCCGGCGGGGAGCTGTTTTTT
v_gene: TRBV11-2; d_gene: NA; abundance: few; j_gene: TRBJ1-1; CDR3aa: CASSYEGETEAFF; CDR3nt: TGTGCCAGCAGTTATGAGGGGGAAACTGAAGCTTTCTTT
v_gene: TRBV7-9; d_gene: TRBD2; abundance: few; j_gene: TRBJ2-1; CDR3aa: CASSPAGLAGGYNEQFF; CDR3nt: TGTGCCAGCAGCCCCGCCGGACTAGCGGGGGGTTACAATGAGCAGTTCTTC
v_gene: TRBV5-1; d_gene: NA; abundance: once; j_gene: TRBJ1-2; CDR3aa: CASSLEGINYGYTF; CDR3nt: TGCGCCAGCAGCTTGGAGGGGATTAACTATGGCTACACCTTC
v_gene: TRBV5-4; d_gene: NA; abundance: once; j_gene: TRBJ2-4; CDR3aa: CASSSYRDSKNIQYF; CDR3nt: TGTGCCAGCAGCTCCTACCGGGACTCGAAAAACATTCAGTACTTC
v_gene: TRBV5-1; d_gene: TRBD1; abundance: NA; j_gene: TRBJ1-6; CDR3aa: CASSSGTGNSPLHF; CDR3nt: TGCGCCAGCAGCTCTGGGACAGGGAATTCACCCCTCCACTTT